Listed here are 13 T cell receptor beta chains from one sample, sequenced in a study of radiotherapy plus CTLA-4 blockade in lung cancer. Clones were read by immunoSEQ multiplex PCR, and TCRdb kept only the in-frame ones, dropping some. The sample includes 20,000 or so clones, roughly 83% of them seen just once. Material: peripheral blood, obtained from a patient treated with radiotherapy plus ipilimumab. The origin of the receptors is a human donor with non-small cell lung cancer whose response to radiotherapy plus ipilimumab could not be evaluated.

The chain has TRBV5-4 and TRBJ2-1; 8 bases align to TRBD2. Germline V gene lookup returns CDR1 SGHNT and CDR2 YYREEE (reference sequence). The CDR3 sequence is 16 residues long. V gave up 0 bases and J gave up 10 bases; unmatched junction bases: 12. The CDR3 region is CASSLAGGVKGREQFF. The CDR3 DNA is TGTGCCAGCAGCTTGGCGGGGGGGGTAAAGGGCAGGGAGCAGTTCTTC.

The chain joins TRBV29-1 to TRBJ1-2; no clear D. Germline V gene sequence: CDR1 SQVTM, CDR2 ANQGSEA. This CDR3 spans 11 amino acids. V was cut by 5 bases and J by 7 bases, with 11 bases left in between. CDR3 amino acids: CSVTGVAGYTF. In nucleotides, the CDR3 is TGCAGCGTTACCGGGGTGGCTGGCTACACCTTC.

To note about this clone: A read error may produce the germline difference seen at one junction end. The rearrangement links TRBV9 to TRBJ2-1; possible D gene TRBD2, 5 bases. The length of the CDR3 is 13 residues. Germline CDR1 reads SGDLS; CDR2 reads YYNGEE. The CDR3 reads CAGSVAPTNEQFF. The CDR3 nucleotides read TGTGCCGGCAGCGTAGCTCCGACTAACGAGCAGTTCTTC.

The V and J genes are TRBV2 and TRBJ2-1; 12 positions agree with TRBD2. Trimming took 6 bases from V and 6 from J; bases not matched to a gene: 6. From germline, CDR1 is SNHLY and CDR2 FYNNEI. The CDR3 is 15 amino acids. In DNA form, the CDR3 reads TGTGCCAGCAGGATTGGGACTAGCGGGTTCAATGAGCAGTTCTTC. Amino acid sequence: CASRIGTSGFNEQFF.

The V and J genes are TRBV5-5 and TRBJ2-7; perhaps TRBD1 as D (5 bases). The CDR3 consists of 14 residues. Trimming left V 0 bases short and J 0 bases short, with 7 bases between. Looked up from germline, CDR1 is SGHKS and CDR2 is YYEKEE (reference sequence). The CDR3 nucleotides are TGTGCCAGCAGCTTGGGGGGCGGCTCCTACGAGCAGTACTTC. This sequence encodes CASSLGGGSYEQYF.

By sample fraction, this clone is medium-sized. The V and J genes are TRBV4-1 and TRBJ1-6, with D uncertain. CDR1 and CDR2 (germline): MGHRA, YSYEKL. This CDR3 is built from 15 residues. V was shortened by 1 base and J by 12 bases, with 16 bases between the two germline ends. CDR3 DNA sequence: TGCGCCAGCAGCCAAGTTCCACAGCCAGATAGACCCCTCCACTTT. Translated: CASSQVPQPDRPLHF.

The genes are TRBV5-8 and TRBJ1-5; 8 bases map to TRBD1. Germline lookup yields CDR1 SGHTS and CDR2 YDEGEE. The V and J ends lost 4 bases and 4 bases, in that order; junction bases with no gene match: 10. The CDR3 sequence is 16 residues long. The CDR3 loop reads CASSPPLQGGNQPQHF. Here the CDR3 DNA reads TGTGCCAGCAGCCCTCCTTTACAGGGGGGGAATCAGCCCCAGCATTTT. Full variable domain (outside the CDR3, taken from reference TRBV5-8 and TRBJ1-5): EAGVTQSPTHLIKTRGQQATLRCSPISGHTSVYWYQQALGLGLQFLLWYDEGEERNRGNFPPRFSGRQFPNYSSELNVNALELEDSALYLCASSPPLQGGNQPQHFGDGTRLSIL.

The gene calls are TRBV11-3 and TRBJ2-5, with 7 bases fitting TRBD1. Germline lookup yields CDR1 SGHNT and CDR2 YENEEA. V shed 5 bases, J shed 6 bases, and the junction held 3 bases outside the gene matches. CDR3 length: 12 amino acids. CDR3: CASSGQEKTQYF. The CDR3 bases are TGTGCCAGCAGCGGACAGGAGAAGACCCAGTACTTC.

This clone was recorded once. Since no conserved phenylalanine or tryptophan closes the CDR3, a read error is the likely cause. The DNA for the CDR3 is TGTGCCAGCAGAGGGGAGGGGGTCTCACCCCTCCACTCT. Translated, it gives CASRGEGVSPLHS. J is TRBJ1-6 and V is TRBV28, with D tentatively TRBD1 (6 bases). V was clipped by 6 bases and J by 10 bases, with 13 bases between them. This CDR3 contains 13 residues. CDR1 and CDR2 (germline): MDHEN, SYDVKM.

The rearrangement joins TRBV28 to TRBJ2-1; TRBD2 agrees at 13 bases. V lost 7 bases, J lost 6 bases, and 6 bases stayed unmatched. The CDR3 runs to 15 residues. CDR1 and CDR2 from the germline V gene are MDHEN and SYDVKM. Written as DNA, the CDR3 is TGTGCCAGCAATAGACTAGCGGGAGGTATCAATGAGCAGTTCTTC. It codes for CASNRLAGGINEQFF.

This clone occurred once. The chain recombines TRBV18 with TRBJ2-5; 8 bases match TRBD2. Judging by the DNA end, TRBJ2-7 fits better; the J call may be wrong. The CDR3 covers 16 residues. Germline CDR1 and CDR2: KGHSH and LQKENI. Here the CDR3 reads CASSPQGREGRGEQYF. The CDR3 nucleotides are TGTGCCAGCTCACCACAGGGACGGGAGGGCCGAGGCGAGCAGTACTTC.

V and J are TRBV27 and TRBJ2-1; D is perhaps TRBD2 (6 bases). CDR3 length: 17 amino acids. Germline CDR1 is MNHEY and CDR2 is SMNVEV (reference sequence). Trimming shortened V by 4 bases and J by 8 bases, and 24 bases separated the two germline ends. CDR3 amino acids: CASSSGFRSGPGYEQFF. The CDR3 coding sequence is TGTGCCAGCAGTTCAGGCTTCCGTAGCGGTCCTGGGTATGAGCAGTTCTTC.

This chain uses TRBV2 with TRBJ2-7; a weak D match, TRBD1 (5 bases). The ends were cut back, 3 bases at V and 5 bases at J, with 11 bases in the middle. CDR3 length: 13 amino acids. Germline V gene lookup returns CDR1 SNHLY and CDR2 FYNNEI. The CDR3 DNA reads TGTGCCAGCAGTGATAGCAGGGTCCACGAGCAGTACTTC. Translating it yields CASSDSRVHEQYF.